The rows below give T cell receptor beta chains drawn from one sample of a study of CD8 T cells in Susac syndrome. TCRdb recomputed calls from the immunoSEQ multiplex PCR reads with MiXCR, one row per CDR3 protein. The repertoire includes more than 200,000 distinct CDR3 sequences, 94% of them detected once, and around 0.15% sits in the top ten. The sample taken for sequencing was CD4+ T cells from PBMCs. Receptors originate from a human donor with Susac syndrome. The CDR3 runs from the conserved cysteine through the conserved F or W. Fields, in order: V gene, D gene, J gene, clone size, CDR3 DNA, CDR3 protein. The D gene is left open where the match is weak. For some rows the clone size is stated as once, few or many, or as a class when expanded; others skip it.

v_call: TRBV20-1; d_call: TRBD2; j_call: TRBJ2-3; clone_size: .; cdr3_nt: TGCAGTGGGGATGGGGGGAGGGGCACAGATACGCAGTATTTT; cdr3_aa: CSGDGGRGTDTQYF
v_call: TRBV7-3; d_call: .; j_call: TRBJ1-1; clone_size: .; cdr3_nt: TGTGCCAGCAGCTCGGAGGGTCACACTGAAGCTTTCTTT; cdr3_aa: CASSSEGHTEAFF
v_call: TRBV30; d_call: .; j_call: TRBJ2-2; clone_size: .; cdr3_nt: TGTGCCTGGAACAGGGCGGACACCGGGGAGCTGTTTTTT; cdr3_aa: CAWNRADTGELFF
v_call: TRBV7-9; d_call: .; j_call: TRBJ2-2; clone_size: .; cdr3_nt: TGTGCCAGCTTGGAGGGGGACACCGGGGAGCTGTTTTTT; cdr3_aa: CASLEGDTGELFF
v_call: TRBV24-1; d_call: TRBD1; j_call: TRBJ2-7; clone_size: .; cdr3_nt: TGTGCCACCAGCAGACGACAGGGGAGCTCCTACGAGCAGTACTTC; cdr3_aa: CATSRRQGSSYEQYF
v_call: TRBV6-5; d_call: .; j_call: TRBJ2-7; clone_size: .; cdr3_nt: TGTGCCAGCAGTTACTTTCCAGGGAGGTCCTACGAGCAGTACTTC; cdr3_aa: CASSYFPGRSYEQYF
v_call: TRBV11-2; d_call: TRBD2; j_call: TRBJ2-5; clone_size: .; cdr3_nt: TGTGCCAGCAGCTCTTTAGCGGGGGGGCGCAACCAAGAGACCCAGTACTTC; cdr3_aa: CASSSLAGGRNQETQYF
v_call: TRBV24-1; d_call: .; j_call: TRBJ2-1; clone_size: .; cdr3_nt: TGTGCCACCGGCCCCAAGGCCTACAATGAGCAGTTCTTC; cdr3_aa: CATGPKAYNEQFF
v_call: TRBV19; d_call: .; j_call: TRBJ1-1; clone_size: .; cdr3_nt: TGTGCCAGTAGCCCCCGGGACATAGGAACTTTCTTT; cdr3_aa: CASSPRDIGTFF
v_call: TRBV30; d_call: .; j_call: TRBJ1-5; clone_size: .; cdr3_nt: TGTGCCTGGAGCTTGAGCAATCAGCCCCAGCATTTT; cdr3_aa: CAWSLSNQPQHF
v_call: TRBV5-1; d_call: .; j_call: TRBJ1-2; clone_size: .; cdr3_nt: TGCGCCAGCAGCTTGTCCCGAACAGGGAACTATGGCTACACCTTC; cdr3_aa: CASSLSRTGNYGYTF
v_call: TRBV14; d_call: .; j_call: TRBJ1-2; clone_size: .; cdr3_nt: TGTGCCAGCAGCCAAAAAAGCCTACAGGGTGACTATGGCTACACCTTC; cdr3_aa: CASSQKSLQGDYGYTF
v_call: TRBV7-9; d_call: .; j_call: TRBJ1-5; clone_size: .; cdr3_nt: TGTGCCAGCAGCCACGAAGGGACGACTCAGCCCCAGCATTTT; cdr3_aa: CASSHEGTTQPQHF
v_call: TRBV7-3; d_call: TRBD1; j_call: TRBJ2-1; clone_size: .; cdr3_nt: TGTGCCAGCAGCCCGGGACAGGGGGCAAATGAGCAGTTCTTC; cdr3_aa: CASSPGQGANEQFF
v_call: TRBV29-1; d_call: .; j_call: TRBJ2-5; clone_size: .; cdr3_nt: TGCAGCATAATAGGGGAGGAGACCCAGTACTTC; cdr3_aa: CSIIGEETQYF
v_call: TRBV5-1; d_call: .; j_call: TRBJ1-5; clone_size: .; cdr3_nt: TGCGCCAGCAGCGAGGCACCGGGGGGGAATCAGCCCCAGCATTTT; cdr3_aa: CASSEAPGGNQPQHF
v_call: TRBV4-3; d_call: .; j_call: TRBJ2-2; clone_size: once; cdr3_nt: TGCGCCAGCAGCCTAACACGACCCACCGGGGAGCTGTTTTTT; cdr3_aa: CASSLTRPTGELFF
v_call: TRBV20-1; d_call: TRBD1; j_call: TRBJ1-2; clone_size: .; cdr3_nt: TGCAGTGCTGGGACAGGGGCGACCACCGCGTCCTATGGCTACACCTTC; cdr3_aa: CSAGTGATTASYGYTF
v_call: TRBV15; d_call: TRBD2; j_call: TRBJ2-2; clone_size: .; cdr3_nt: TGTGCCACCAGCAGCCGACTAGCGGGGCCACTTTTTAACACCGGGGAGCTGTTTTTT; cdr3_aa: CATSSRLAGPLFNTGELFF
v_call: TRBV19; d_call: .; j_call: TRBJ1-5; clone_size: .; cdr3_nt: TGTGCCAGTAGTGATCCCCGTAATAGGGCAAATCAGCCCCAGCATTTT; cdr3_aa: CASSDPRNRANQPQHF
v_call: TRBV30; d_call: .; j_call: TRBJ1-5; clone_size: .; cdr3_nt: TGTGCCTGGAGATTCGGGGGCCATAGCAATCAGCCCCAGCATTTT; cdr3_aa: CAWRFGGHSNQPQHF
v_call: TRBV14; d_call: .; j_call: TRBJ1-2; clone_size: .; cdr3_nt: TGTGCCAGCAGCCAACTCCCTGGCTATGGCTACACCTTC; cdr3_aa: CASSQLPGYGYTF
v_call: TRBV4-2; d_call: .; j_call: TRBJ2-7; clone_size: once; cdr3_nt: TGTGCCAGCAGCCAAGACGAGGCCTTCTACGAGCAGTACTTC; cdr3_aa: CASSQDEAFYEQYF
v_call: TRBV30; d_call: TRBD1; j_call: TRBJ1-1; clone_size: .; cdr3_nt: TGTGCCTGGAGTGGGGGGGACAGGGAGAACACTGAAGCTTTCTTT; cdr3_aa: CAWSGGDRENTEAFF